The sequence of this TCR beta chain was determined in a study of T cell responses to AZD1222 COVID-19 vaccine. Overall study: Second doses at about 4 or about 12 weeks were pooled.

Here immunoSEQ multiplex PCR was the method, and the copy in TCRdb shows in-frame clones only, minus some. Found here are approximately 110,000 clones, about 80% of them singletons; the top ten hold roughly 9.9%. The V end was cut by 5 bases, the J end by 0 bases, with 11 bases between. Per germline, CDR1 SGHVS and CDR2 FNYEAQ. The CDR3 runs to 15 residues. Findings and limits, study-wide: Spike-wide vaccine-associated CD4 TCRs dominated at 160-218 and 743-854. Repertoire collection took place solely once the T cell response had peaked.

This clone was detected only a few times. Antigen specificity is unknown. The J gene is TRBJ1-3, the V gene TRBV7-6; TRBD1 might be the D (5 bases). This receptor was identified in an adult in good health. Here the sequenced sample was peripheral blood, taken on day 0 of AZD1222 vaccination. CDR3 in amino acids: CASSVGTGSGNTIYF. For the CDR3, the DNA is TGTGCCAGCAGCGTCGGGACGGGCTCTGGAAACACCATATATTTT.